Listed below are T cell receptor beta chains from one sample, sequenced in a study of cytomegalovirus exposure and HLA in healthy donors. The data were produced by immunoSEQ multiplex PCR, yet TCRdb's version contains in-frame clones alone and is incomplete. The sample has under 140,000 clones; 65% to 80% are singletons. What was sequenced was PBMCs. These TCRs come from a man aged 30-40 years in good health and CMV-seropositive. The CDR3 runs from the conserved cysteine through the conserved F or W. The D gene is left open where the match is weak. Clone size is not always given. Where it is, it says once, few, many or a class for expanded clones.

v_gene: TRBV11-2
j_gene: TRBJ2-1
abundance: NA
d_gene: TRBD2
CDR3aa: CASSSPQTSGAYNEQFF
CDR3nt: TGTGCCAGCAGCTCCCCCCAAACTAGCGGGGCCTACAATGAGCAGTTCTTC

v_gene: TRBV7-2
j_gene: TRBJ2-7
abundance: NA
d_gene: TRBD2
CDR3aa: CASSLSGLVYEQYF
CDR3nt: TGTGCCAGCAGCCTTAGCGGGTTAGTCTACGAGCAGTACTTC

v_gene: TRBV30
j_gene: TRBJ1-3
abundance: NA
d_gene: NA
CDR3aa: CAWSGLRTTISGNTIYF
CDR3nt: TGTGCCTGGAGTGGTCTGAGAACAACTATCTCTGGAAACACCATATATTTT

v_gene: TRBV21-1
j_gene: TRBJ1-5
abundance: NA
d_gene: NA
CDR3aa: CASSLGQGRGYSNQPQHF
CDR3nt: TGTGCCAGCAGTTTGGGGCAGGGAAGGGGCTATAGCAATCAGCCCCAGCATTTT

v_gene: TRBV4-1
j_gene: TRBJ1-2
abundance: NA
d_gene: TRBD1
CDR3aa: CASSQADRDYGYTF
CDR3nt: TGCGCCAGCAGCCAAGCAGACAGGGACTATGGCTACACCTTC

v_gene: TRBV5-6
j_gene: TRBJ2-1
abundance: NA
d_gene: TRBD2
CDR3aa: CASSFGLAGGNNEQFF
CDR3nt: TGTGCCAGCAGCTTCGGACTAGCGGGGGGAAACAATGAGCAGTTCTTC

v_gene: TRBV10-3
j_gene: TRBJ2-6
abundance: NA
d_gene: TRBD1
CDR3aa: CATTQGVGANVLTF
CDR3nt: TGTGCCACTACACAGGGGGTTGGGGCCAACGTCCTGACTTTC

v_gene: TRBV2
j_gene: TRBJ1-2
abundance: NA
d_gene: TRBD1
CDR3aa: CASSGNRGYTF
CDR3nt: TGTGCCAGCAGTGGAAACAGGGGGTACACCTTC

v_gene: TRBV6-5
j_gene: TRBJ2-3
abundance: NA
d_gene: NA
CDR3aa: CASKAGAMTDTQYF
CDR3nt: TGTGCCAGCAAGGCGGGGGCGATGACAGATACGCAGTATTTT

v_gene: TRBV2
j_gene: TRBJ1-1
abundance: NA
d_gene: NA
CDR3aa: CASSDFQALFYTEAFF
CDR3nt: TGTGCCAGCAGTGACTTCCAGGCCCTCTTCTACACTGAAGCTTTCTTT

v_gene: TRBV10-2
j_gene: TRBJ1-6
abundance: NA
d_gene: TRBD1
CDR3aa: CASSSPRQGNSPLHF
CDR3nt: TGCGCCAGCAGCTCCCCCCGACAGGGTAATTCACCCCTCCACTTT

v_gene: TRBV19
j_gene: TRBJ2-1
abundance: NA
d_gene: NA
CDR3aa: CASSNGQNNEQFF
CDR3nt: TGTGCCAGTAGTAACGGACAGAACAATGAGCAGTTCTTC

v_gene: TRBV7-9
j_gene: TRBJ2-2
abundance: few
d_gene: TRBD1
CDR3aa: CASSLRTGLAGELFF
CDR3nt: TGTGCCAGCAGCTTAAGGACAGGTTTGGCCGGGGAGCTGTTTTTT

v_gene: TRBV12-2
j_gene: TRBJ2-7
abundance: NA
d_gene: NA
CDR3aa: CASRSLSPVQGRTYEQYF
CDR3nt: TGTGCAAGTCGCTCCCTCTCTCCGGTACAGGGGAGAACATACGAGCAGTACTTC

v_gene: TRBV12-5
j_gene: TRBJ2-3
abundance: NA
d_gene: NA
CDR3aa: CASGYAGALTQYF
CDR3nt: TGTGCTAGTGGTTATGCGGGGGCGCTTACGCAGTATTTT

v_gene: TRBV5-1
j_gene: TRBJ1-5
abundance: few
d_gene: TRBD1
CDR3aa: CASSPEGQIQPQHF
CDR3nt: TGCGCCAGCAGCCCCGAGGGACAGATTCAGCCCCAGCATTTT

v_gene: TRBV6-5
j_gene: TRBJ2-7
abundance: NA
d_gene: NA
CDR3aa: CATKGGTLYEQYF
CDR3nt: TGTGCCACTAAGGGGGGGACCTTATACGAGCAGTACTTC

v_gene: TRBV5-1
j_gene: TRBJ2-3
abundance: NA
d_gene: TRBD2
CDR3aa: CASSWGGTPSTDTQYF
CDR3nt: TGCGCCAGCAGCTGGGGGGGGACCCCTAGCACAGATACGCAGTATTTT

v_gene: TRBV19
j_gene: TRBJ2-7
abundance: few
d_gene: TRBD1
CDR3aa: CASSIDGQGSYEQYF
CDR3nt: TGTGCCAGTAGTATTGACGGACAGGGCTCCTACGAGCAGTACTTC

v_gene: TRBV13
j_gene: TRBJ2-3
abundance: NA
d_gene: NA
CDR3aa: CASSSGGREGTDTQYF
CDR3nt: TGTGCCAGCAGCTCAGGGGGGCGGGAGGGCACAGATACGCAGTATTTT

v_gene: TRBV7-2
j_gene: TRBJ2-7
abundance: NA
d_gene: TRBD2
CDR3aa: CASSLWVTGGTYEQYF
CDR3nt: TGTGCCAGCAGCTTATGGGTTACGGGGGGGACCTACGAGCAGTACTTC

v_gene: TRBV5-5
j_gene: TRBJ1-4
abundance: NA
d_gene: NA
CDR3aa: CASSLETGTGEKLFF
CDR3nt: TGTGCCAGCAGCTTGGAAACTGGTACCGGGGAAAAACTGTTTTTT

v_gene: TRBV7-8
j_gene: TRBJ2-2
abundance: NA
d_gene: TRBD1
CDR3aa: CASSPRPQGGFNTGELFF
CDR3nt: TGTGCCAGCAGCCCTCGGCCACAGGGGGGATTTAACACCGGGGAGCTGTTTTTT

v_gene: TRBV6-5
j_gene: TRBJ2-4
abundance: NA
d_gene: TRBD1
CDR3aa: CASRDRLAKNIQYF
CDR3nt: TGTGCCAGCAGGGACAGGCTAGCCAAAAACATTCAGTACTTC

v_gene: TRBV12-5
j_gene: TRBJ1-1
abundance: NA
d_gene: NA
CDR3aa: CAAGDTEAFF
CDR3nt: TGTGCTGCAGGGGACACTGAAGCTTTCTTT

v_gene: TRBV5-4
j_gene: TRBJ2-1
abundance: NA
d_gene: TRBD2
CDR3aa: CASSFTSGANEQFF
CDR3nt: TGTGCCAGCAGCTTCACTAGCGGGGCTAATGAGCAGTTCTTC

v_gene: TRBV30
j_gene: TRBJ2-3
abundance: NA
d_gene: NA
CDR3aa: CAWSLQNTQYF
CDR3nt: TGTGCCTGGAGTTTACAAAATACGCAGTATTTT

v_gene: TRBV5-5
j_gene: TRBJ2-7
abundance: few
d_gene: NA
CDR3aa: CASSLSGIYEQYF
CDR3nt: TGTGCCAGCAGCTTGTCCGGGATCTACGAGCAGTACTTC

v_gene: TRBV28
j_gene: TRBJ2-4
abundance: NA
d_gene: TRBD1
CDR3aa: CASSRQGVGRNIQYF
CDR3nt: TGTGCCAGCAGTCGACAGGGGGTAGGGAGAAACATTCAGTACTTC

v_gene: TRBV6-5
j_gene: TRBJ2-3
abundance: NA
d_gene: NA
CDR3aa: CASSYGALDTQYF
CDR3nt: TGTGCCAGCAGTTACGGGGCCCTAGATACGCAGTATTTT

v_gene: TRBV2
j_gene: TRBJ1-5
abundance: NA
d_gene: NA
CDR3aa: CASSDGPTLYSNQPQHF
CDR3nt: TGTGCCAGCAGTGATGGGCCGACCCTTTATAGCAATCAGCCCCAGCATTTT

v_gene: TRBV6-6
j_gene: TRBJ1-2
abundance: NA
d_gene: TRBD1
CDR3aa: CASSNGQGLDLYGYTF
CDR3nt: TGTGCCAGCAGTAATGGACAGGGACTGGATCTTTATGGCTACACCTTC

v_gene: TRBV6-6
j_gene: TRBJ2-3
abundance: NA
d_gene: TRBD2
CDR3aa: CASRDEAGGPSDTQYF
CDR3nt: TGTGCCAGCAGAGATGAAGCGGGGGGGCCTTCAGATACGCAGTATTTT

v_gene: TRBV9
j_gene: TRBJ1-4
abundance: NA
d_gene: TRBD1
CDR3aa: CASSETGGSEKLFF
CDR3nt: TGTGCCAGCAGCGAGACAGGGGGGAGTGAAAAACTGTTTTTT

v_gene: TRBV4-3
j_gene: TRBJ2-7
abundance: once
d_gene: NA
CDR3aa: CASSQDRREAYEQYF
CDR3nt: TGCGCCAGCAGCCAAGATCGTAGGGAGGCCTACGAGCAGTACTTC

v_gene: TRBV25-1
j_gene: TRBJ1-2
abundance: NA
d_gene: NA
CDR3aa: CASSLLLTGGYTF
CDR3nt: TGTGCCAGCAGTTTACTTCTCACCGGGGGCTACACCTTC

v_gene: TRBV11-3
j_gene: TRBJ2-1
abundance: NA
d_gene: TRBD2
CDR3aa: CASSLRPGLAGAEQFF
CDR3nt: TGTGCCAGCAGCTTACGGCCGGGACTAGCGGGTGCTGAGCAGTTCTTC

v_gene: TRBV28
j_gene: TRBJ2-2
abundance: few
d_gene: TRBD2
CDR3aa: CAGGGLGNTGELFF
CDR3nt: TGTGCCGGCGGGGGGCTGGGGAACACCGGGGAGCTGTTTTTT

v_gene: TRBV30
j_gene: TRBJ2-4
abundance: NA
d_gene: TRBD2
CDR3aa: CAWSGTSGNIQYF
CDR3nt: TGTGCCTGGAGTGGGACTAGCGGAAACATTCAGTACTTC

v_gene: TRBV4-1
j_gene: TRBJ2-5
abundance: NA
d_gene: TRBD1
CDR3aa: CASSQLDRDLETQYF
CDR3nt: TGCGCCAGCAGCCAGCTCGACAGGGACCTAGAGACCCAGTACTTC

v_gene: TRBV12-5
j_gene: TRBJ2-1
abundance: NA
d_gene: TRBD2
CDR3aa: CASGLVRTSGDSYNEQFF
CDR3nt: TGTGCTAGTGGTTTGGTACGGACTAGCGGGGACTCCTACAATGAGCAGTTCTTC

v_gene: TRBV25-1
j_gene: TRBJ2-5
abundance: NA
d_gene: NA
CDR3aa: CASSDQPGRETQYF
CDR3nt: TGTGCCAGCAGTGATCAGCCGGGGAGGGAGACCCAGTACTTC

v_gene: TRBV10-3
j_gene: TRBJ2-7
abundance: NA
d_gene: TRBD1
CDR3aa: CAISGLGQGREAYEQYF
CDR3nt: TGTGCCATCAGTGGGCTCGGACAGGGGAGAGAGGCCTACGAGCAGTACTTC

v_gene: TRBV5-1
j_gene: TRBJ2-5
abundance: NA
d_gene: NA
CDR3aa: CASSLFGGVPPETQYF
CDR3nt: TGCGCCAGCAGCTTGTTCGGCGGGGTCCCCCCAGAGACCCAGTACTTC

v_gene: TRBV19
j_gene: TRBJ1-4
abundance: NA
d_gene: TRBD1
CDR3aa: CASSTDLRQGGYEKLFF
CDR3nt: TGTGCCAGTAGTACAGACCTTCGACAGGGCGGATACGAAAAACTGTTTTTT

v_gene: TRBV19
j_gene: TRBJ2-2
abundance: NA
d_gene: NA
CDR3aa: CASSLGNRFTGELFF
CDR3nt: TGTGCCAGTAGTCTGGGGAACAGGTTTACCGGGGAGCTGTTTTTT

v_gene: TRBV11-2
j_gene: TRBJ1-2
abundance: NA
d_gene: NA
CDR3aa: CASSLLRVSDYGYTF
CDR3nt: TGTGCCAGCAGCTTACTCCGGGTCAGCGACTATGGCTACACCTTC